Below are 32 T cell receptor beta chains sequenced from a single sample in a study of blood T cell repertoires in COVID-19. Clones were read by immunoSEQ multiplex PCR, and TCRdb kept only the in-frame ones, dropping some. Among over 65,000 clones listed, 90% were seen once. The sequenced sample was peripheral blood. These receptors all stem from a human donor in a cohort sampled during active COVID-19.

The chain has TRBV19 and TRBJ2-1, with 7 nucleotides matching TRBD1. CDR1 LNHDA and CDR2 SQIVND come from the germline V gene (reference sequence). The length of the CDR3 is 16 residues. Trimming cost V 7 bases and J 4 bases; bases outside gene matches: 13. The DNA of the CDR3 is TGTGCCAGTACTCCCGCCGGACAGGCACTTTACAATGAGCAGTTCTTC. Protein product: CASTPAGQALYNEQFF.

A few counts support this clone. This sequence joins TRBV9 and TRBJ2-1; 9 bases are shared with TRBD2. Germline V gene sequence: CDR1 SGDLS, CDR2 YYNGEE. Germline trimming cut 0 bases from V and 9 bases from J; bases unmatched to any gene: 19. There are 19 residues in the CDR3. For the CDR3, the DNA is TGTGCCAGCAGCGTAGCCCTCGACTTTAGCGGGGGTCCCGACGGTGAGCAGTTCTTC. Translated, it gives CASSVALDFSGGPDGEQFF. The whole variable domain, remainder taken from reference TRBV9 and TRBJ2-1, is DSGVTQTPKHLITATGQRVTLRCSPRSGDLSVYWYQQSLDQGLQFLIQYYNGEERAKGNILERFSAQQFPDLHSELNLSSLELGDSALYFCASSVALDFSGGPDGEQFFGPGTRLTVL.

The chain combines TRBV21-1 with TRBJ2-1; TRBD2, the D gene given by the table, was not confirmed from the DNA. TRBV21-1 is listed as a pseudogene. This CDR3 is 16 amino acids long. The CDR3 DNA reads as TGTGCCAGCAGCAAAGCCCCCCTCCGGTCCTACAATGAGCAGTTCTTC. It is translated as CASSKAPLRSYNEQFF.

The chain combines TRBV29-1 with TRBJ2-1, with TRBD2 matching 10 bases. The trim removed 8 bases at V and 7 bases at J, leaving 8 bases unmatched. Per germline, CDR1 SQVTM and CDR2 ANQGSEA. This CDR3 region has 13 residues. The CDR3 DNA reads TGCAGCACTGCGCAACTAGCGGGAAATGAGCAGTTCTTC. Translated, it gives CSTAQLAGNEQFF.

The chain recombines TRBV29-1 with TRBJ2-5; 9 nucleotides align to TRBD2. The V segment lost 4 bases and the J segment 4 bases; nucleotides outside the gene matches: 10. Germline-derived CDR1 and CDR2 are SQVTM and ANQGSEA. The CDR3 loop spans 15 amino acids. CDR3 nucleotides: TGCAGCGTTGGTGCGGGGGGGCCGATGGGAGAGACCCAGTACTTC. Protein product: CSVGAGGPMGETQYF.

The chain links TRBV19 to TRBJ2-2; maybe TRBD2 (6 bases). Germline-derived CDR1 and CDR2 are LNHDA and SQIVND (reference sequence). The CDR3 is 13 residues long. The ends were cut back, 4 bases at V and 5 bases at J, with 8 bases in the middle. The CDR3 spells CASSNLATGELFF. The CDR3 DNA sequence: TGTGCCAGTAGTAATCTAGCGACCGGGGAGCTGTTTTTT. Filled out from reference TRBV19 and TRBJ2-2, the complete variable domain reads DGGITQSPKYLFRKEGQNVTLSCEQNLNHDAMYWYRQDPGQGLRLIYYSQIVNDFQKGDIAEGYSVSREKKESFPLTVTSAQKNPTAFYLCASSNLATGELFFGEGSRLTVL.

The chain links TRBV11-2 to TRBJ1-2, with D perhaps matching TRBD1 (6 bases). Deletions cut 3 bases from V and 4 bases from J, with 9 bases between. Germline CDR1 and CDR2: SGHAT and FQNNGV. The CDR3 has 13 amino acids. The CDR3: CASSFAQGYGYTF. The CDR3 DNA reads TGTGCCAGCAGCTTTGCACAGGGCTATGGCTACACCTTC.

This CDR3 reads CASSVAGRTNEKLFF. DNA of the CDR3: TGTGCCAGCAGCGTCGCAGGGAGGACTAATGAAAAACTGTTTTTT. This chain uses TRBV7-2 with TRBJ1-4; a possible D gene is TRBD1 (5 bases). The CDR3 runs to 15 residues. V lost 5 bases, J lost 2 bases, and 12 bases lay in between. The germline gives CDR1 SGHTA, CDR2 FQGNSA.

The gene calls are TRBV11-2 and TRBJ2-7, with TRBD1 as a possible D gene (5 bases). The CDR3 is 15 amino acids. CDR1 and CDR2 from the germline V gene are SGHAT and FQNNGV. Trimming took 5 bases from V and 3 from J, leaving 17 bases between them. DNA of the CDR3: TGTGCCAGCAGCCCGTCCGCTGGGGCAGTCTACGAGCAGTACTTC. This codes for CASSPSAGAVYEQYF.

Written as DNA, the CDR3 is TGTGCCAGCAGCGTAGGAAACAGTGATGAAAAACTGTTTTTT. Its translation: CASSVGNSDEKLFF. The chain has TRBV9 and TRBJ1-4; D is ambiguous. Germline V CDR1 and CDR2: SGDLS, YYNGEE. Between the trimmed V and J ends, which lost 0 bases and 6 bases, there was a span of 9 bases. CDR3 length: 14 amino acids.

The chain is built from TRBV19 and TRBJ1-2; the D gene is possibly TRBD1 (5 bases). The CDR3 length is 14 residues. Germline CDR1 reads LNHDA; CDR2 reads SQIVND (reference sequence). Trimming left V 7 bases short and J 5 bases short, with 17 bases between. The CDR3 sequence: CASTPSGGVYGYTF. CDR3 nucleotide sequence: TGTGCCAGTACCCCGAGCGGGGGGGTATATGGCTACACCTTC.

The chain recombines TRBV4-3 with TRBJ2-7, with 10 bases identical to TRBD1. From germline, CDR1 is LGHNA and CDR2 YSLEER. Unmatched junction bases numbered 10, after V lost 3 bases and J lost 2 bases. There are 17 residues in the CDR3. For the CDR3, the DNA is TGCGCCAGCAGCCAGGAAGCCGGACAGGGGGGACCCTACGAGCAGTACTTC. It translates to CASSQEAGQGGPYEQYF.

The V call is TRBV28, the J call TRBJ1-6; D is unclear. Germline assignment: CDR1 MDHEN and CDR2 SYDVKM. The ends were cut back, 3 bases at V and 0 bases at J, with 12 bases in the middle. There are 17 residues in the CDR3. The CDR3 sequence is CASSFPPKSSYNSPLHF. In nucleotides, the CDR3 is TGTGCCAGCAGTTTCCCTCCAAAGAGCTCCTATAATTCACCCCTCCACTTT.

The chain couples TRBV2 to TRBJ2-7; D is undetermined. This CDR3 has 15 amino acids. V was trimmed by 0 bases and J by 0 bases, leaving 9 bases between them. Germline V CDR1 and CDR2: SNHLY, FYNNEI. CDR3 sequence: CASSEALLNSYEQYF. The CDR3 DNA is TGTGCCAGCAGTGAAGCACTCCTCAACTCCTACGAGCAGTACTTC.

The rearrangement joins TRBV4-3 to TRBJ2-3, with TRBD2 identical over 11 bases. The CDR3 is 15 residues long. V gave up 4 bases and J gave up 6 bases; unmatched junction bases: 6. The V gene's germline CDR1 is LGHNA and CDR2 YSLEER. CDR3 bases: TGCGCCAGCAGCCGTCTAGCGGGGGGAATCGATACGCAGTATTTT. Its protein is CASSRLAGGIDTQYF.

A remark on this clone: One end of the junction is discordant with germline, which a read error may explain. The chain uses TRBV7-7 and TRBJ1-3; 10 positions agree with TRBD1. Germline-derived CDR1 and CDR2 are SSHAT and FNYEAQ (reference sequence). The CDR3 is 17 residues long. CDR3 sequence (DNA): TGTGCTAGCAGTTCCGGGACAGGGGTTGACTCTGGAAACACCATATATTTT. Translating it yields CASSSGTGVDSGNTIYF. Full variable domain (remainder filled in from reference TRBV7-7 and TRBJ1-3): GAGVSQSPRYKVTKRGQDVTLRCDPISSHATLYWYQQALGQGPEFLTYFNYEAQPDKSGLPSDRFSAERPEGSISTLTIQRTEQRDSAMYRCASSSGTGVDSGNTIYFGEGSWLTVV.

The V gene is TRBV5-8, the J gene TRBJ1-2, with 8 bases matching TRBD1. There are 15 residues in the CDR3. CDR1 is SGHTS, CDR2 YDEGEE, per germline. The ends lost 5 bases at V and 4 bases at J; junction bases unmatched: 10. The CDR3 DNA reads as TGTGCCAGCAGTTTTACGGACAGGGAGTCCTATGGCTACACCTTC. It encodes CASSFTDRESYGYTF. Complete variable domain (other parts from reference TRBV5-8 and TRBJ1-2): EAGVTQSPTHLIKTRGQQATLRCSPISGHTSVYWYQQALGLGLQFLLWYDEGEERNRGNFPPRFSGRQFPNYSSELNVNALELEDSALYLCASSFTDRESYGYTFGSGTRLTVV.

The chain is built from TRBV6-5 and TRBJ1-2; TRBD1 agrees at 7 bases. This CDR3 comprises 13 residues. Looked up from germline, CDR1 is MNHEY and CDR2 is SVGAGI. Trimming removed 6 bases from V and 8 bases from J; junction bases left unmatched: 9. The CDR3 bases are TGTGCCAGCAGAAAATACAGGGGTGGCGGCTACACCTTC. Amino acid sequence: CASRKYRGGGYTF.

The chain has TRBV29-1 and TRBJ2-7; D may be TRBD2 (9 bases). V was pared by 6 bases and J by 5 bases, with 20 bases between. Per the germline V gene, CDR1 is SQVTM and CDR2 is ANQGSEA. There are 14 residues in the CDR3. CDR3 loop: CSVRGGQVSDEQYF. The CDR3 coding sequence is TGCAGCGTGCGGGGGGGACAGGTGTCGGACGAGCAGTACTTC.

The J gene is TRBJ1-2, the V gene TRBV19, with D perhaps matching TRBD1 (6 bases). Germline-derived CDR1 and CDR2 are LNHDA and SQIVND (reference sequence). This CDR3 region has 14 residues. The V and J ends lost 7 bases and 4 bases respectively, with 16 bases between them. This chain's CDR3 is CASTDGGALYGYTF. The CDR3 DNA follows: TGTGCCAGTACCGACGGGGGGGCTCTCTATGGCTACACCTTC.

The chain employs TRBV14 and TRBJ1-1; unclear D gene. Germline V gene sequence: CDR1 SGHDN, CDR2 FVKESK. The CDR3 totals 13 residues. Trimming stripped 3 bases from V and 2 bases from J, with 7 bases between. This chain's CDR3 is CASSHSPNTEAFF. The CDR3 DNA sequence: TGTGCCAGCAGCCATTCCCCAAACACTGAAGCTTTCTTT.

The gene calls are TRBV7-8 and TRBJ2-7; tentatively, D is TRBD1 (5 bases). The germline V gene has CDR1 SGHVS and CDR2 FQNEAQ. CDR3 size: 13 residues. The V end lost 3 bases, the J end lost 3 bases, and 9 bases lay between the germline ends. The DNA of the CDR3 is TGTGCCAGCAGCTTGGGGCCCGACTACGAGCAGTACTTC. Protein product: CASSLGPDYEQYF.

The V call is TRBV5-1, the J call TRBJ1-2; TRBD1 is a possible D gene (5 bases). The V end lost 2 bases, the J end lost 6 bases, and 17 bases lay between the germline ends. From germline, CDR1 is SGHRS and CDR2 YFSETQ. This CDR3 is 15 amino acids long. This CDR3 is CASSFQGRGLDGYTF. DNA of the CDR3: TGCGCCAGCAGCTTCCAGGGCCGTGGCCTCGATGGCTACACCTTC.

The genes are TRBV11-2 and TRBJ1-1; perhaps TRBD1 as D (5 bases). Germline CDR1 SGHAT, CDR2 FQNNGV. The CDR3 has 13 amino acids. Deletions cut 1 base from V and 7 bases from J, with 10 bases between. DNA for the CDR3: TGTGCCAGCAGCTTAGTGGGTACAGGTGAAGCTTTCTTT. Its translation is CASSLVGTGEAFF.

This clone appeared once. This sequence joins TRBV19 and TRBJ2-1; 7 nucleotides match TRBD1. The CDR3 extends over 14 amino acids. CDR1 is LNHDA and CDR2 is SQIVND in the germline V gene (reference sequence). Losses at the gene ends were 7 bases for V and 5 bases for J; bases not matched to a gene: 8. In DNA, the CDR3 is TGTGCCAGTATGGAGACAGGGATACACAATGAGCAGTTCTTC. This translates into CASMETGIHNEQFF.

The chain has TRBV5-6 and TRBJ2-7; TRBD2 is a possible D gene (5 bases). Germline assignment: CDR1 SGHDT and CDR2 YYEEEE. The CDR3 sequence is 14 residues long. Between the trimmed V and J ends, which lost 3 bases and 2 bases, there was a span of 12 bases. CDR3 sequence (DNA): TGTGCCAGCAGCTCGGGGAACTTTGCCTACGAGCAGTACTTC. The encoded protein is CASSSGNFAYEQYF.

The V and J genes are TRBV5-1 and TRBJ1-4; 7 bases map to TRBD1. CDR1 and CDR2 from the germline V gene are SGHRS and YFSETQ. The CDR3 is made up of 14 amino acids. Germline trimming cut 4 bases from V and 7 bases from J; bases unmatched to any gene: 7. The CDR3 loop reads CASSPTGWGEKLFF. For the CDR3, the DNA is TGCGCCAGCAGCCCGACAGGGTGGGGTGAAAAACTGTTTTTT.

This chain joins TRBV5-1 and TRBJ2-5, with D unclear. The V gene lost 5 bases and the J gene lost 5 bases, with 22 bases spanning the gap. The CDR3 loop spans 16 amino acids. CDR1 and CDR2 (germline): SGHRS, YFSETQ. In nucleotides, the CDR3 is TGCGCCAGCAGAAGTGAAGTGGGTTCGGGTTTGGAGACCCAGTACTTC. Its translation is CASRSEVGSGLETQYF.

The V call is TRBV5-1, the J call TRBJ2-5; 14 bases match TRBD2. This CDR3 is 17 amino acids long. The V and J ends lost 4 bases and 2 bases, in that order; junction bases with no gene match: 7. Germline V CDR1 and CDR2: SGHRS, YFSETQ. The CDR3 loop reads CASSTKRTSGGQETQYF. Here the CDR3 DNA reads TGCGCCAGCAGCACCAAGAGGACTAGCGGGGGGCAAGAGACCCAGTACTTC.

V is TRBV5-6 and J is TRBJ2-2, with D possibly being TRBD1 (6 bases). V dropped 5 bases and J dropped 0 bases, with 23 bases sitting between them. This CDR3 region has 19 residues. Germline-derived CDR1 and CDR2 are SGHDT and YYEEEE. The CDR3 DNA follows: TGTGCCAGCAGAATGCTGCAGGGGTTGGGGGATACGAACACCGGGGAGCTGTTTTTT. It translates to CASRMLQGLGDTNTGELFF.

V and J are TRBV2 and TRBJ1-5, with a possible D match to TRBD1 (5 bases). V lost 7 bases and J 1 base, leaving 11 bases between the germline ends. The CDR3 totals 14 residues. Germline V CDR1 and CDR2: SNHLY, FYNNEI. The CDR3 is CASTPGVSNQPQHF. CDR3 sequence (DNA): TGTGCCAGCACCCCGGGGGTCAGCAATCAGCCCCAGCATTTT.

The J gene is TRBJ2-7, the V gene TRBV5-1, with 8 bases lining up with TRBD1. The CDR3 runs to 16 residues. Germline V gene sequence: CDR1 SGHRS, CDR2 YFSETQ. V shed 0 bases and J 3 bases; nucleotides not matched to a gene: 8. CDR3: CASSLGERGQGYEQYF. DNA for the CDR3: TGCGCCAGCAGCTTGGGCGAGCGCGGACAGGGCTACGAGCAGTACTTC.